Listed here are 18 T cell receptor beta chains from one sample, sequenced in a study of Ad26.COV2.S vaccination and SARS-CoV-2 variants. Treatment indicated: around 19 received Ad26.COV2.S at low or high dose, single or two shots; roughly five received placebo; per-sample allocation not given. Sample collection was performed on day 63 after the first vaccine or placebo injection. Assay: immunoSEQ multiplex PCR; the TCRdb copy retains only in-frame clones and omits some. This sample has roughly 500,000 clones, with around 90% found just once. This material consisted of peripheral blood, taken in a trial of Ad26.COV2.S vaccine versus placebo. These receptors were taken from a person aged 18-60 years who received the Ad26.COV2.S COVID-19 vaccine or a placebo.

This rearrangement joins TRBV15 to TRBJ2-7; D gene uncertain. The CDR3 runs 15 residues. The V gene's germline CDR1 is LNHNV and CDR2 YYDKDF (reference sequence). V shed 1 base and J shed 2 bases, with 12 bases lying between them. DNA of the CDR3: TGTGCCACCAGCAGAGGTGGGATAGGCGCCTACGAGCAGTACTTC. Its translation: CATSRGGIGAYEQYF.

The V and J genes are TRBV18 and TRBJ2-3, with D unresolved. V was shortened by 6 bases and J by 0 bases, with 7 bases between the two germline ends. Looked up from germline, CDR1 is KGHSH and CDR2 is LQKENI. The CDR3 runs 13 residues. The CDR3 region is CASSRLSTDTQYF. The CDR3 DNA sequence: TGTGCCAGCTCTAGACTCAGCACAGATACGCAGTATTTT.

The chain couples TRBV2 to TRBJ2-7; TRBD2 is a possible D gene (5 bases). CDR3 length: 15 amino acids. V was clipped by 6 bases and J by 1 base, with 16 bases between them. Germline V lookup: CDR1 SNHLY, CDR2 FYNNEI. The CDR3 protein is CASSRDLASSYEQYF. Written as DNA, the CDR3 is TGTGCCAGCAGCCGGGATTTAGCCTCTTCCTACGAGCAGTACTTC.

The J gene is TRBJ2-2, the V gene TRBV10-3, with D possibly TRBD2 on 5 matching bases. The germline CDR1 and CDR2 sequences are ENHRY and SYGVKD. CDR3 size: 16 residues. Trimming shortened V by 9 bases and J by 1 base, and 18 bases separated the two germline ends. CDR3 nucleotide sequence: TGTGCCATTACCGGGGAGCGAGTGGGGAACACCGGGGAGCTGTTTTTT. Translated, it gives CAITGERVGNTGELFF.

The genes are TRBV5-4 and TRBJ2-2; no clear D gene. The CDR3 totals 15 residues. V dropped 0 bases and J dropped 6 bases, with 12 bases sitting between them. Germline CDR1 reads SGHNT; CDR2 reads YYREEE (reference sequence). This CDR3 is CASSLASGRSGELFF. CDR3 DNA: TGTGCCAGCAGCTTGGCGTCGGGCCGGTCCGGGGAGCTGTTTTTT.

This chain uses TRBV5-1 with TRBJ1-4; the D is unclear. Germline CDR1 SGHRS, CDR2 YFSETQ. V shed 7 bases and J shed 0 bases, with 22 bases lying between them. The CDR3 length is 18 residues. The CDR3 nucleotides are TGCGCCAGCGGACCAGGCCGCCAAGCGTCTGCAACTAATGAAAAACTGTTTTTT. Translating it yields CASGPGRQASATNEKLFF.

The rearrangement uses TRBV6-5 and TRBJ1-6; maybe TRBD1 (5 bases). Trimming stripped 2 bases from V and 8 bases from J, with 16 bases between. The germline V gene has CDR1 MNHEY and CDR2 SVGAGI. CDR3 length: 16 amino acids. The CDR3 sequence is CASSYRGTAGDSPLHF. The CDR3 DNA follows: TGTGCCAGCAGTTACAGGGGTACCGCGGGGGATTCACCCCTCCACTTT.

This clone was detected once. The J gene is TRBJ1-2, the V gene TRBV25-1; possible D gene TRBD1, 6 bases. The CDR3 is 15 amino acids. In germline, CDR1 is MGHDK, CDR2 SYGVNS. Trimming removed 1 base at V and 0 bases at J, with 9 bases between. CDR3 coding DNA: TGTGCCAGCAGTGAATTGGACAGCGCTAACTATGGCTACACCTTC. It specifies CASSELDSANYGYTF.

The genes are TRBV19 and TRBJ2-1; the match to TRBD2 covers 9 bases. This CDR3 comprises 16 residues. Trimming cost V 6 bases and J 8 bases; bases outside gene matches: 14. The germline V gene has CDR1 LNHDA and CDR2 SQIVND (reference sequence). The CDR3 is CASSVFSGSAIDEQFF. The CDR3 DNA is TGTGCCAGTAGCGTATTTAGCGGGAGCGCAATAGATGAGCAGTTCTTC.

The V and J genes are TRBV5-1 and TRBJ1-2; a possible D gene is TRBD1 (5 bases). The germline CDR1 and CDR2 sequences are SGHRS and YFSETQ. The CDR3 sequence is 15 residues long. V lost 4 bases and J 4 bases, leaving 17 bases between the germline ends. The CDR3 loop reads CASSPAGSPGYGYTF. CDR3 nucleotide sequence: TGCGCCAGCAGCCCTGCAGGGTCGCCAGGCTATGGCTACACCTTC.

The rearrangement joins TRBV27 to TRBJ1-2; no clear D gene. CDR1 is MNHEY and CDR2 is SMNVEV in the germline V gene (reference sequence). Between the trimmed V and J ends, which lost 5 bases and 4 bases, there was a span of 17 bases. The CDR3 has 15 residues. For the CDR3, the DNA is TGTGCCAGCAGTCCCTCCACCGGACGGACCTATGGCTACACCTTC. This gives the protein CASSPSTGRTYGYTF.

The CDR3 here is CASSLGGLYGYTF. In DNA form, the CDR3 reads TGTGCCAGCAGCCTGGGGGGGCTATATGGCTACACCTTC. The chain employs TRBV28 and TRBJ1-2, with D possibly being TRBD1 (6 bases). The ends were cut back, 6 bases at V and 5 bases at J, with 13 bases in the middle. Germline assignment: CDR1 MDHEN and CDR2 SYDVKM. This CDR3 contains 13 residues.

This clone was observed a handful of times. The chain joins TRBV5-1 to TRBJ2-7, with D maybe TRBD1 (5 bases). The CDR3 loop spans 12 amino acids. Germline V gives CDR1 SGHRS, CDR2 YFSETQ. Trimming cost V 5 bases and J 5 bases, with 11 bases left between them. CDR3 nucleotides: TGCGCCAGCAGACGTGACAGTAACGAGCAGTACTTC. The encoded protein is CASRRDSNEQYF.

The V call is TRBV15, the J call TRBJ2-3, with D hard to call. Germline CDR1 is LNHNV and CDR2 is YYDKDF (reference sequence). The CDR3 loop spans 12 amino acids. The V gene lost 8 bases and the J gene lost 2 bases, with 8 bases spanning the gap. DNA for the CDR3: TGTGCCACCGGGATCTTCACAGATACGCAGTATTTT. Encoded protein: CATGIFTDTQYF.

The chain combines TRBV29-1 with TRBJ2-3; no clear D. CDR1 and CDR2 (germline): SQVTM, ANQGSEA. The CDR3 has 11 residues. V dropped 7 bases and J dropped 6 bases, with 11 bases sitting between them. CDR3 amino acids: CSAALSDTQYF. The CDR3 DNA follows: TGCAGCGCCGCGTTGTCGGATACGCAGTATTTT.

As for this clone: Other DNA sequences in this sample translate to the same CDR3. The chain joins TRBV7-9 to TRBJ2-5; no clear D. The ends were cut back, 1 base at V and 5 bases at J, with 5 bases in the middle. The V gene's germline CDR1 is SEHNR and CDR2 FQNEAQ (reference sequence). The CDR3 is 12 amino acids. The CDR3 DNA reads TGTGCCAGCAGCTTAGACTCGGAGACCCAGTACTTC. It codes for CASSLDSETQYF. The variable domain in full, completed from reference TRBV7-9 and TRBJ2-5, reads DTGVSQNPRHKITKRGQNVTFRCDPISEHNRLYWYRQTLGQGPEFLTYFQNEAQLEKSRLLSDRFSAERPKGSFSTLEIQRTEQGDSAMYLCASSLDSETQYFGPGTRLLVL.

The V call is TRBV10-1, the J call TRBJ1-1; 7 positions match TRBD1. This CDR3 contains 12 residues. The germline gives CDR1 WNHNN, CDR2 SYGVQD (reference sequence). V shed 11 bases, J shed 1 base, and the junction held 4 bases outside the gene matches. In DNA form, the CDR3 reads TGCGCCGTCAGGGGGAAGAACACTGAAGCTTTCTTT. This translates into CAVRGKNTEAFF.

The chain employs TRBV27 and TRBJ2-7; D remains unclear. The CDR3 is made up of 13 amino acids. The V and J ends lost 6 bases and 2 bases respectively, with 11 bases between them. Germline V gene sequence: CDR1 MNHEY, CDR2 SMNVEV (reference sequence). Here the CDR3 reads CASRRQLTYEQYF. The CDR3 nucleotides read TGTGCCAGCAGAAGGCAACTAACCTACGAGCAGTACTTC.